The entry below gives a single T cell receptor beta chain sequence along with its context. Its specificity is unknown. A universal primer site and UMIs were added as TCR cDNA was made by 5'RACE template switching. TCRdb redid the calling of the 5' RACE reads with MiXCR, one entry per CDR3 protein. This sample yields 150,000 or so distinct CDR3 sequences, of which approximately 9.7% are seen a single time; about a third belongs to the top ten. This specimen belongs to a study of T cells after yellow fever vaccination. Study at large: Each low-cell-number fraction was prepared by means of SMART-Seq v4 Ultra Low Input. General study findings and limits: Abundant clonotypes from the bulk population could contaminate FACS-sorted repertoires. Primary-vaccination clones mostly resurfaced post-booster (96% CD4, more than 80% CD8).

The TCR comes from a man aged 18 to 35 who received the YFV17D yellow fever vaccine. The sample consisted of CD8+ T cells sorted from PBMCs, taken 45 days after the yellow fever booster vaccination.

CDR3 amino acids: CASSLVVRGEQFF. DNA for the CDR3: TGTGCCAGCAGCTTAGTGGTTCGGGGTGAGCAGTTCTTC. The chain uses TRBV7-9 and TRBJ2-1; D perhaps matches TRBD2 (5 bases). Germline V gene lookup returns CDR1 SEHNR and CDR2 FQNEAQ (reference sequence). Trimming stripped 1 base from V and 9 bases from J, with 10 bases between. The CDR3 spans 13 residues.